This TCR beta chain was profiled in a study of identical twins. Template switching supplied a universal primer site; unique molecular identifiers were carried on the cDNA. MiXCR, applied by TCRdb to the 5' RACE reads, yields one record per CDR3 protein. The data hold approximately 890,000 distinct CDR3 sequences, with 9% to 15% observed a single time. This CDR3 is 16 amino acids long. Germline values: CDR1 SGHDN, CDR2 FVKESK. Trimming left V 1 base short and J 4 bases short, with 16 bases between. As to this clonotype: Its specificity is not known.

Notes on the study in general: Models underestimated how often monozygotic twins shared out-of-frame TCR alpha.

These data were also reused for a study on yellow fever vaccine responses in identical twins. That work adds: Twins reportedly had a vaccine T cell response that seemed partly convergent, partly personalized.

The receptor comes from a young woman in good health. Sequenced: PBMCs. V usage is TRBV14 and J usage is TRBJ1-1; D not resolved. The CDR3 DNA reads TGTGCCAGCAGCCAAGTGCTGGACCCCTTCGGCACTGAAGCTTTCTTT. Amino acids: CASSQVLDPFGTEAFF.